The 5 T cell receptor beta chains below all came from one sample that was sequenced in a study of blood T cell repertoires in COVID-19. Clones were sequenced by immunoSEQ multiplex PCR, and TCRdb holds only the in-frame ones, with some missing. The sample records about 160,000 clones, just under 90% being singletons. The material sequenced was peripheral blood. These receptors were obtained from a woman in her 70s with COVID-19, enrolled during active disease.

This chain uses TRBV5-4 with TRBJ2-7; TRBD1 is a possible D gene (7 bases). V was pared by 4 bases and J by 0 bases, with 17 bases between. CDR3 length: 16 amino acids. Germline lookup yields CDR1 SGHNT and CDR2 YYREEE (reference sequence). CDR3 nucleotides: TGTGCCAGCAGCGCGCCTCAGGGGGGTAGCTCCTACGAGCAGTACTTC. Translating it yields CASSAPQGGSSYEQYF.

Written as DNA, the CDR3 is TGTGCCTGGGGGACAGATAATCAGCCCCAGCATTTT. This translates into CAWGTDNQPQHF. The J gene is TRBJ1-5, the V gene TRBV30, with 7 nucleotides matching TRBD1. CDR1 and CDR2 from the germline V gene are GTSNPN and SVGIG (reference sequence). With V trimmed by 5 bases and J by 4 bases, 2 bases remained unmatched. The CDR3 totals 12 residues.

Comments on this clone: Other nucleotide sequences from this sample produce the same CDR3. The chain employs TRBV28 and TRBJ1-3; possible D gene TRBD1, 5 bases. The CDR3 sequence is 16 residues long. Germline lookup yields CDR1 MDHEN and CDR2 SYDVKM. With 1 base removed from V and 0 bases from J, the gap between germline ends came to 10 bases. CDR3 amino acids: CASSLYGGSSGNTIYF. CDR3 sequence (DNA): TGTGCCAGCAGTTTATATGGGGGGAGCTCTGGAAACACCATATATTTT.

The CDR3 spells CASSQGQGAYGYTF. The CDR3 DNA is TGTGCCAGTAGTCAAGGACAGGGGGCGTACGGCTACACCTTC. The chain is built from TRBV19 and TRBJ1-2, with 11 positions matching TRBD1. The J segment lost 8 bases and the V segment lost 5 bases, leaving 7 bases of the junction unmatched. Per the germline V gene, CDR1 is LNHDA and CDR2 is SQIVND (reference sequence). The length of the CDR3 is 14 residues.

This sequence joins TRBV9 and TRBJ1-1, with D possibly TRBD1 on 6 matching bases. The V gene lost 0 bases and the J gene lost 3 bases, with 18 bases spanning the gap. CDR1 and CDR2 from the germline V gene are SGDLS and YYNGEE. The CDR3 extends over 17 amino acids. The DNA for the CDR3 is TGTGCCAGCAGCGTAGGTCTTTGGGGGGGCGCGGACACTGAAGCTTTCTTT. Translation gives CASSVGLWGGADTEAFF.